The TCR beta chain described here comes from a study of CD8+ T cells in alopecia areata. The length of the CDR3 is 14 residues. V lost 3 bases, J lost 5 bases, and 9 bases stayed unmatched. Germline loops: CDR1 SQVTM, CDR2 ANQGSEA. Indicated treatment: oral pan-JAK inhibitor, 5-10 mg twice daily. Researchers took lesional scalp punch biopsies and peripheral blood from people who were alopecia areata patients. cDNA reverse transcribed from extracted RNA served as the sequencing template. Using immunoSEQ multiplex PCR, the repertoire was profiled, and TCRdb retains in-frame clones only, with some absent. This table has around 200,000 clones, about 60% appearing once. Comment on this clone: Its matching antigen is unknown.

Whole-study findings and limits: Scalp repertoires also include resident alphabeta T cells from normal skin.

The starting material was CD8+ T cells sorted from blood, obtained at week 24, from a patient treated with tofacitinib. V and J are TRBV29-1 and TRBJ2-5, with 7 bases that match TRBD1. The TCR was taken from a human donor with alopecia areata. The CDR3 bases are TGCAGCGTTGAGGTAGGGACAGAGTTGGAGACCCAGTACTTC. Translation: CSVEVGTELETQYF.